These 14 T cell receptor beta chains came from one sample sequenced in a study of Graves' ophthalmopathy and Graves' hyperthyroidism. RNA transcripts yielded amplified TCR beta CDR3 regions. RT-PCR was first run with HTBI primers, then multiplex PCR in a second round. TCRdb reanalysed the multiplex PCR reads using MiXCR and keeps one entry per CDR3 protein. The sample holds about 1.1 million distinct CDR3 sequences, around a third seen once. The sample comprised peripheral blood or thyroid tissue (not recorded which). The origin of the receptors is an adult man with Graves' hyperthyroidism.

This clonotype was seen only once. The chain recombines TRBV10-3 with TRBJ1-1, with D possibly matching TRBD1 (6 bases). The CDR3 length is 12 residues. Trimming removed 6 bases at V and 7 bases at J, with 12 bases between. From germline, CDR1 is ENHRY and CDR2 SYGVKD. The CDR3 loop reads CAIRGGGGEAFF. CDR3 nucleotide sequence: TGTGCCATCAGGGGGGGGGGCGGTGAAGCTTTCTTT.

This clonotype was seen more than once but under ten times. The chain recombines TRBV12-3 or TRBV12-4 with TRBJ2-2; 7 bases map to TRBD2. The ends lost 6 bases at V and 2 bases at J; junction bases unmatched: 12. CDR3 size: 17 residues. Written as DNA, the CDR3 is TGTGCCAGCAGCTCCGCCCTGGGGACTACTAACACCGGGGAGCTGTTTTTT. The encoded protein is CASSSALGTTNTGELFF.

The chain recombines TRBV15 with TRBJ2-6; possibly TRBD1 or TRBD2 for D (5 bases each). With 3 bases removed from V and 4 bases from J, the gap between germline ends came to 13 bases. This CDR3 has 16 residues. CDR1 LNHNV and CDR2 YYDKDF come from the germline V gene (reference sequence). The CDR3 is CATSSGSRDGANVLTF. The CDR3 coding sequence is TGTGCCACCAGCAGTGGATCTAGGGACGGGGCCAACGTCCTGACTTTC.

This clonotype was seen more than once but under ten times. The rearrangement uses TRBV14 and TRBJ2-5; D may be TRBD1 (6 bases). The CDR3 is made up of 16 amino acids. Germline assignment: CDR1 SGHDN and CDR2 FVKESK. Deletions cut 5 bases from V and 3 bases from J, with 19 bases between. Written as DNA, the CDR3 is TGTGCCAGCAGCTACCAACAGGGCGGAGAAAAAGAGACCCAGTACTTC. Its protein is CASSYQQGGEKETQYF.

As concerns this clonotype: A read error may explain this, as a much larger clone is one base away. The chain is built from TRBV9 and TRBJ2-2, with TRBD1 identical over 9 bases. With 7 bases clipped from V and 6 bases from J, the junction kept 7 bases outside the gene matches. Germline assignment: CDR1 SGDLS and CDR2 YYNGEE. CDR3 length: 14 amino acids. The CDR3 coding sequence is TGTGCCAGCGGAAACAGGGGGCGAGCCGGGGAGCTGTTTTTT. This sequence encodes CASGNRGRAGELFF.

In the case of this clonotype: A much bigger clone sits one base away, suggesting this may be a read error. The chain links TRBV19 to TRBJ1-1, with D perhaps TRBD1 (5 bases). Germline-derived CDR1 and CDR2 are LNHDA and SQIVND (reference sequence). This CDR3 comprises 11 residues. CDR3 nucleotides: TGTGCCACCGATTGGGGCACTGAAGCTTCCTTT. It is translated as CATDWGTEASF.

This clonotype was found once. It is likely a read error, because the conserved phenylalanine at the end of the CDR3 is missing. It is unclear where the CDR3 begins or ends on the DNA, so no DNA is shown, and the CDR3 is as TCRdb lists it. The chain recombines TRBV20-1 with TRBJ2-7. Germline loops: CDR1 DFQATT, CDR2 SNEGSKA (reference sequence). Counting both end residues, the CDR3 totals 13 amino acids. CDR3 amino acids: CSARVVTSPTSST.

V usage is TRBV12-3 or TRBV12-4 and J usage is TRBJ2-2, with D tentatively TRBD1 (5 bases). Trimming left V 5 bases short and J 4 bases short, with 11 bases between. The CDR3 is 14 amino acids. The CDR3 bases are TGTGCCAGCAGTGCCCCCCAGGGCACCGGGGAGCTGTTTTTT. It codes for CASSAPQGTGELFF.

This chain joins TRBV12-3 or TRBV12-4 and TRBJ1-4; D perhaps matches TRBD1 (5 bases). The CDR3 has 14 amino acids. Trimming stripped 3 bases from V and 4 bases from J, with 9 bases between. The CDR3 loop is CASSFRQLNEKLFF. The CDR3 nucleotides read TGTGCCAGCAGTTTCCGACAGCTTAATGAAAAACTGTTTTTT.

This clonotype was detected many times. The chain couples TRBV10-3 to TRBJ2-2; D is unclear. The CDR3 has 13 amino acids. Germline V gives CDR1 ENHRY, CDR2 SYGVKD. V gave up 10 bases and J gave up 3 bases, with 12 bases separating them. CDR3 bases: TGTGCCACCACCGAGATTCACACCGGGGAGCTGTTTTTT. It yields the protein CATTEIHTGELFF.

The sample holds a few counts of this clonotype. The CDR3 spells CASSPQHAGGRETQYF. CDR3 sequence (DNA): TGTGCCAGCAGCCCTCAGCACGCGGGAGGGCGAGAGACCCAGTACTTC. This chain connects TRBV7-3 to TRBJ2-5; 9 bases are shared with TRBD2. Germline CDR1 is SGHTA and CDR2 is FQGTGA. Trimming removed 5 bases from V and 4 bases from J; junction bases left unmatched: 11. This CDR3 region has 16 residues.

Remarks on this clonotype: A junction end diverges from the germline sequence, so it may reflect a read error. DNA of the CDR3: TGCGCCACCAGTGAACGAACAGGGGTCGGGACCCAGTACTTC. It is translated as CATSERTGVGTQYF. The chain carries TRBV10-2 and TRBJ2-5; 7 positions agree with TRBD1. CDR1 and CDR2 (germline): WSHSY, SAAADI. CDR3 length: 14 residues.

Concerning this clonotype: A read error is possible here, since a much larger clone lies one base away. CDR3 in amino acids: CASSLQASRGNTIYF. DNA for the CDR3: TGTGCCAGCAGCTTACAGGCCTCGAGGGGAAACACCATATATTTT. The V call is TRBV7-2, the J call TRBJ1-3, with unresolved D. Trimming removed 2 bases from V and 4 bases from J, with 12 bases in between. The CDR3 covers 15 residues. Per the germline V gene, CDR1 is SGHTA and CDR2 is FQGNSA.

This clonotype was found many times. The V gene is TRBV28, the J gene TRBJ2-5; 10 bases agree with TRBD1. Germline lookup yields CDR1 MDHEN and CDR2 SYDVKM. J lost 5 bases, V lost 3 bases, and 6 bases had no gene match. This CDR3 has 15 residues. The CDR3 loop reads CASSFRQGAGETQYF. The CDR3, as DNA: TGTGCCAGCAGTTTTAGACAGGGGGCTGGGGAGACCCAGTACTTC.